These 6 T cell receptor beta chains originate from one sample sequenced in a study of radiotherapy plus CTLA-4 blockade in lung cancer. TCRdb keeps only in-frame clones here, not all; method: immunoSEQ multiplex PCR. Among roughly 32,000 clones listed, roughly four fifths were seen once. Sequenced here: peripheral blood, sampled from a patient treated with radiotherapy plus ipilimumab. These receptors were collected from a human donor with non-small cell lung cancer that progressed on radiotherapy plus ipilimumab.

DNA of the CDR3: TGTGCCTTTTTCAGGGGGGATTCTCAAGAGACCCAGTACTTC. Translated: CAFFRGDSQETQYF. The chain recombines TRBV30 with TRBJ2-5, with D perhaps TRBD1 (7 bases). Germline V gene sequence: CDR1 GTSNPN, CDR2 SVGIG (reference sequence). The germline V and J ends were trimmed by 7 bases and 2 bases, with 17 bases remaining between them. The CDR3 sequence is 14 residues long.

With respect to this clone: Additional DNA sequences in this sample encode the identical CDR3. The rearrangement links TRBV5-1 to TRBJ2-2, with 9 bases lining up with TRBD1. The length of the CDR3 is 16 residues. V lost 0 bases, J lost 3 bases, and 3 bases stayed unmatched. CDR1 and CDR2 (germline): SGHRS, YFSETQ. The CDR3 loop is CASSLEGQGYTGELFF. The DNA for the CDR3 is TGCGCCAGCAGCTTGGAGGGACAGGGATACACCGGGGAGCTGTTTTTT.

This chain uses TRBV6-5 with TRBJ1-3, with D perhaps matching TRBD1 (6 bases). The germline gives CDR1 MNHEY, CDR2 SVGAGI. The CDR3 covers 16 residues. The germline V and J ends were trimmed by 0 bases and 2 bases, with 11 bases remaining between them. DNA of the CDR3: TGTGCCAGCAGTTACTCCAGCAGGGGTACTGGAAACACCATATATTTT. This codes for CASSYSSRGTGNTIYF.

The table lists this clone with a few counts. This chain joins TRBV7-2 and TRBJ2-1; D is ambiguous. The CDR3 length is 15 residues. The germline gives CDR1 SGHTA, CDR2 FQGNSA. With 2 bases removed from V and 6 bases from J, the gap between germline ends came to 14 bases. CDR3 coding DNA: TGTGCCAGCAGCTTAACGGTTACAGTAAGCAATGAGCAGTTCTTC. Its protein is CASSLTVTVSNEQFF.

The chain couples TRBV19 to TRBJ1-1, with 7 bases fitting TRBD1. Germline V gene sequence: CDR1 LNHDA, CDR2 SQIVND (reference sequence). Losses at the gene ends were 7 bases for V and 8 bases for J; bases not matched to a gene: 13. The CDR3 extends over 14 amino acids. CDR3 sequence: CASNPTGRRGEAFF. The CDR3 DNA reads as TGTGCCAGTAACCCGACAGGGCGGAGAGGGGAAGCTTTCTTT.

V gene TRBV15 combines with J gene TRBJ2-1; tentative D call: TRBD1 (7 bases). Trimming left V 5 bases short and J 4 bases short, with 12 bases between. Germline-derived CDR1 and CDR2 are LNHNV and YYDKDF (reference sequence). The CDR3 loop spans 14 amino acids. The CDR3 here is CATSQAGGYNEQFF. Here the CDR3 DNA reads TGTGCCACCAGCCAGGCAGGGGGGTACAATGAGCAGTTCTTC.